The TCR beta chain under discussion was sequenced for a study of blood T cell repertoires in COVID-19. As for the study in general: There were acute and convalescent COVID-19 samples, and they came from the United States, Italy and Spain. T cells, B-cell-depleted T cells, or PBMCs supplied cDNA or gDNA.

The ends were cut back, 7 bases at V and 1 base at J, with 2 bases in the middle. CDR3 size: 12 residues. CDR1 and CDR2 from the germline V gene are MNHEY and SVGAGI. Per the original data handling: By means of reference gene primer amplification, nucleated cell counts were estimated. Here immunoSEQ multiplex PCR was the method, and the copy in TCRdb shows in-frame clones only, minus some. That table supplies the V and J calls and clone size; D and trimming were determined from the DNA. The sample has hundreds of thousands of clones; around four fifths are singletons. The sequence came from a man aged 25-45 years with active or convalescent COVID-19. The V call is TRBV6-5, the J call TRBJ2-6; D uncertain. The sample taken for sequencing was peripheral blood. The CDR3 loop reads CASTSGANVLTF. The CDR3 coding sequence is TGTGCCAGCACGTCTGGGGCCAACGTCCTGACTTTC.